Listed below are T cell receptor beta chains from one sample, sequenced in a study of cytomegalovirus exposure and HLA in healthy donors. The method was immunoSEQ multiplex PCR; TCRdb's version includes in-frame clones alone and lacks a portion of them. This sample contains 100,000 to 150,000 clones. Sequencing was carried out using PBMCs. All receptors derive from a man in his late teens or twenties in good health and CMV-seronegative. Both conserved end residues are part of each CDR3. D genes are given only for firm matches.

d_call: -
j_call: TRBJ1-1
v_call: TRBV5-6
cdr3_nt: TGTGCCAGCAGCGTCAGACAGATTCTGAACACTGAAGCTTTCTTT
cdr3_aa: CASSVRQILNTEAFF

d_call: TRBD2
j_call: TRBJ2-7
v_call: TRBV11-3
cdr3_nt: TGTGCCAGCAGCATTATCCCAGCGGGAGTTTACTCCTACGAGCAGTACTTC
cdr3_aa: CASSIIPAGVYSYEQYF

d_call: -
j_call: TRBJ1-2
v_call: TRBV29-1
cdr3_nt: TGCAGCGTTGAATTGGACAGATTATATGGCTACACCTTC
cdr3_aa: CSVELDRLYGYTF

d_call: TRBD2
j_call: TRBJ2-1
v_call: TRBV5-1
cdr3_nt: TGCGCCAGCAGCTTGACTAGCGGGGTTTACAATGAGCAGTTCTTC
cdr3_aa: CASSLTSGVYNEQFF

d_call: TRBD1
j_call: TRBJ1-2
v_call: TRBV25-1
cdr3_nt: TGTGCCAGCCTGGGACAGCTCTATGGCTACACCTTC
cdr3_aa: CASLGQLYGYTF

d_call: -
j_call: TRBJ2-7
v_call: TRBV18
cdr3_nt: TGTGCCAGCTCACCAACGGGTATCGACCTCTACGAGCAGTACTTC
cdr3_aa: CASSPTGIDLYEQYF

d_call: -
j_call: TRBJ1-2
v_call: TRBV2
cdr3_nt: TGTGCCAGCAGTGAGCAGGGTAAAGCTGGCTACACCTTC
cdr3_aa: CASSEQGKAGYTF

d_call: -
j_call: TRBJ1-2
v_call: TRBV19
cdr3_nt: TGTGCCAGTAGTATCCAGCAGGGTCGCTATGGCTACACCTTC
cdr3_aa: CASSIQQGRYGYTF

d_call: -
j_call: TRBJ2-5
v_call: TRBV7-2
cdr3_nt: TGTGCCAGCAGCTTTAGCCTCACGCTGGGAGAGACCCAGTACTTC
cdr3_aa: CASSFSLTLGETQYF

d_call: TRBD1
j_call: TRBJ1-5
v_call: TRBV15
cdr3_nt: TGTGCCACCAGCAGAGCGGGACAGGCTAGCAATCAGCCCCAGCATTTT
cdr3_aa: CATSRAGQASNQPQHF

d_call: -
j_call: TRBJ2-5
v_call: TRBV7-2
cdr3_nt: TGTGCCAGCAGCTTAGGCTCCCCCAAGCTCCAAGAGACCCAGTACTTC
cdr3_aa: CASSLGSPKLQETQYF

d_call: TRBD1
j_call: TRBJ2-7
v_call: TRBV4-3
cdr3_nt: TGCGCCAGCAGCCAAGACGACAGGGGTGACTACGAGCAGTACTTC
cdr3_aa: CASSQDDRGDYEQYF

d_call: TRBD2
j_call: TRBJ2-7
v_call: TRBV6-1
cdr3_nt: TGTGCCAGCAGTGAGTTGACTAGCGGGAGGGCCGAGCAGTACTTC
cdr3_aa: CASSELTSGRAEQYF

d_call: TRBD2
j_call: TRBJ2-3
v_call: TRBV30
cdr3_nt: TGTGCCTGGAGTGTACGTACTAGCGGGGGGCCAGATACGCAGTATTTT
cdr3_aa: CAWSVRTSGGPDTQYF

d_call: -
j_call: TRBJ1-2
v_call: TRBV29-1
cdr3_nt: TGCAGCGTCGAAACAGGCTACTATGGCTACACCTTC
cdr3_aa: CSVETGYYGYTF

d_call: -
j_call: TRBJ1-5
v_call: TRBV19
cdr3_nt: TGTGCCAGTAGTATAAGGCCAGGGGTACGGCATTTT
cdr3_aa: CASSIRPGVRHF

d_call: TRBD1
j_call: TRBJ1-1
v_call: TRBV6-6
cdr3_nt: TGTGCCAGCAGACCGGGACAGGGGACTATGAACACTGAAGCTTTCTTT
cdr3_aa: CASRPGQGTMNTEAFF

d_call: TRBD2
j_call: TRBJ2-7
v_call: TRBV6-5
cdr3_nt: TGTGCCAGCAGTCCTAGCAGCCTAGCGGGTAGAGAGCAGTACTTC
cdr3_aa: CASSPSSLAGREQYF

d_call: TRBD1
j_call: TRBJ1-2
v_call: TRBV28
cdr3_nt: TGTGCCAGCAACAGGGGGGGCCTAGCTAACTATGGCTACACCTTC
cdr3_aa: CASNRGGLANYGYTF

d_call: -
j_call: TRBJ1-1
v_call: TRBV6-5
cdr3_nt: TGTGCCAGCAGTTACTCGAGTTTCAGGGCTGAAGCTTTCTTT
cdr3_aa: CASSYSSFRAEAFF

d_call: -
j_call: TRBJ2-1
v_call: TRBV6-1
cdr3_nt: TGTGCCAGCAGAGTCGCCGGGACACGGAACAATGAGCAGTTCTTC
cdr3_aa: CASRVAGTRNNEQFF

d_call: TRBD1
j_call: TRBJ2-1
v_call: TRBV28
cdr3_nt: TGTGCCAGCAGTTACGAGGTGACAGGGGGCGGAGAGCAGTTCTTC
cdr3_aa: CASSYEVTGGGEQFF

d_call: -
j_call: TRBJ1-6
v_call: TRBV9
cdr3_nt: TGTGCCAGCAGCGGGACTACGAGGGATTCACCCCTCCACTTT
cdr3_aa: CASSGTTRDSPLHF

d_call: -
j_call: TRBJ1-1
v_call: TRBV25-1
cdr3_nt: TGTGCCAGCAGTCGTCCCGGGAGCAACACTGAAGCTTTCTTT
cdr3_aa: CASSRPGSNTEAFF

d_call: -
j_call: TRBJ2-7
v_call: TRBV28
cdr3_nt: TGTGCCAGCAGTGTGGTAGCCTACGAGCAGTACTTC
cdr3_aa: CASSVVAYEQYF

d_call: -
j_call: TRBJ2-2
v_call: TRBV27
cdr3_nt: TGTGCCAGCAGTCTAAGGACAGCAGGGACCGGGGAGCTGTTTTTT
cdr3_aa: CASSLRTAGTGELFF

d_call: TRBD1
j_call: TRBJ2-6
v_call: TRBV7-3
cdr3_nt: TGTGCCAGCAGCCTAGACAGGGTTCTCGGCTCTGGGGCCAACGTCCTGACTTTC
cdr3_aa: CASSLDRVLGSGANVLTF

d_call: -
j_call: TRBJ2-3
v_call: TRBV18
cdr3_nt: TGTGCCAGCTCACCACCGTGGCAGGAGGGCACAGATACGCAGTATTTT
cdr3_aa: CASSPPWQEGTDTQYF

d_call: -
j_call: TRBJ2-3
v_call: TRBV5-1
cdr3_nt: TGCGCCAGCAGCCGGAGTGGGGGGGCCGGCACAGATACGCAGTATTTT
cdr3_aa: CASSRSGGAGTDTQYF

d_call: -
j_call: TRBJ2-3
v_call: TRBV6-4
cdr3_nt: TGTGCCAGCAGTGAGCGAGGACCCGAGGGAGATACGCAGTATTTT
cdr3_aa: CASSERGPEGDTQYF

d_call: TRBD1
j_call: TRBJ1-2
v_call: TRBV14
cdr3_nt: TGTGCCAGCAGCCAAGGGAACAGGGGAAAGGGATCCTATGGCTACACCTTC
cdr3_aa: CASSQGNRGKGSYGYTF

d_call: -
j_call: TRBJ1-5
v_call: TRBV7-2
cdr3_nt: TGTGCCAGCAGCTTAGTTCAGGGTTACCAGCCCCAGCATTTT
cdr3_aa: CASSLVQGYQPQHF

d_call: TRBD2
j_call: TRBJ2-7
v_call: TRBV7-9
cdr3_nt: TGTGCCAGCAGCCAGCGGGAGCTCTCCCACGAGCAGTACTTC
cdr3_aa: CASSQRELSHEQYF

d_call: -
j_call: TRBJ2-3
v_call: TRBV7-9
cdr3_nt: TGTGCCAGCAGACCTAGCGGCACAGATACGCAGTATTTT
cdr3_aa: CASRPSGTDTQYF

d_call: TRBD1
j_call: TRBJ1-6
v_call: TRBV7-9
cdr3_nt: TGTGCCAGCAGCCAAGGGACAGAGATATCACCCCTCCACTTT
cdr3_aa: CASSQGTEISPLHF

d_call: -
j_call: TRBJ1-2
v_call: TRBV4-2
cdr3_nt: TGTGCCAGCAGCCAAGGGGGGACGGGGGTCGGCTATGGCTACACCTTC
cdr3_aa: CASSQGGTGVGYGYTF

d_call: -
j_call: TRBJ2-7
v_call: TRBV7-9
cdr3_nt: TGTGCCAGCAGCATCTTACAGGGATCCTACGAGCAGTACTTC
cdr3_aa: CASSILQGSYEQYF

d_call: TRBD1
j_call: TRBJ1-2
v_call: TRBV6-5
cdr3_nt: TGTGCCAGCAACCCTACAGGGGGGGATGGCTACACCTTC
cdr3_aa: CASNPTGGDGYTF

d_call: TRBD1
j_call: TRBJ1-1
v_call: TRBV19
cdr3_nt: TGTGCCAGTAGTATCGACAGGGGTTATACTGAAGCTTTCTTT
cdr3_aa: CASSIDRGYTEAFF

d_call: -
j_call: TRBJ1-2
v_call: TRBV19
cdr3_nt: TGTGCCAGTAGCCTTAAGACGGGGAGATTTAACTATGGCTACACCTTC
cdr3_aa: CASSLKTGRFNYGYTF

d_call: -
j_call: TRBJ2-7
v_call: TRBV5-1
cdr3_nt: TGCGCCAGCAGCTCTACCGACGGGACCTACGAGCAGTACTTC
cdr3_aa: CASSSTDGTYEQYF

d_call: -
j_call: TRBJ1-5
v_call: TRBV7-9
cdr3_nt: TGTGCCAGCAGCCGGGGAGGCGGTGGCAATCAGCCCCAGCATTTT
cdr3_aa: CASSRGGGGNQPQHF

d_call: -
j_call: TRBJ2-7
v_call: TRBV27
cdr3_nt: TGTGCCAGCGCAAGGACAACCAGCTCCTACGAGCAGTACTTC
cdr3_aa: CASARTTSSYEQYF

d_call: TRBD1
j_call: TRBJ1-5
v_call: TRBV6-4
cdr3_nt: TGTGCCAGCAGTGGGACAGGGGGCTTTAATCAGCCCCAGCATTTT
cdr3_aa: CASSGTGGFNQPQHF

d_call: -
j_call: TRBJ1-1
v_call: TRBV2
cdr3_nt: TGTGCCAGCAGTGAAGCAATTTGGAGTGCCACTGAAGCTTTCTTT
cdr3_aa: CASSEAIWSATEAFF

d_call: TRBD2
j_call: TRBJ2-3
v_call: TRBV5-1
cdr3_nt: TGCGCCAGCAGCTTAGGACTAGCGGGACGCACAGATACGCAGTATTTT
cdr3_aa: CASSLGLAGRTDTQYF

d_call: -
j_call: TRBJ1-2
v_call: TRBV25-1
cdr3_nt: TGTGCCAGCAGTGAGTGGGGAGCTAACTATGGCTACACCTTC
cdr3_aa: CASSEWGANYGYTF

d_call: -
j_call: TRBJ2-7
v_call: TRBV14
cdr3_nt: TGTGCCAGCAGCCAGGATCTTCAGGGTTCCTACGAGCAGTACTTC
cdr3_aa: CASSQDLQGSYEQYF